A selection of T cell receptor beta chains follows, all from one sample in a study of blood T cell repertoires in COVID-19. Generated by immunoSEQ multiplex PCR, the TCRdb table keeps only in-frame clones and is missing some. Among 250,000 to 300,000 clones, about 89% were seen once, and the ten largest hold 1.5%. Sequencing was done on a sample of peripheral blood. The receptors originated from a woman aged 40 to 50 who had recovered from COVID-19. Each CDR3 is given with its conserved first and last residue. A D gene is named only where the DNA matches it firmly. The size of a clone is reported for some rows only, either as once, few or many, or as a class for expanded clones.

TRBV30	-	TRBJ1-6	-	CAWSLKSGSPLHF	TGTGCCTGGAGTCTTAAAAGCGGGTCACCCCTCCACTTT
TRBV6-5	TRBD1	TRBJ2-7	-	CASTETGGSYEQYF	TGTGCCAGCACCGAGACAGGGGGCTCCTACGAGCAGTACTTC
TRBV10-3	-	TRBJ1-3	-	CAIGGRELGNTIYF	TGTGCCATCGGGGGCAGGGAACTTGGAAACACCATATATTTT
TRBV2	TRBD1	TRBJ1-5	-	CASSQGYSNQPQHF	TGTGCCAGTTCACAGGGGTATAGCAATCAGCCCCAGCATTTT
TRBV9	TRBD2	TRBJ2-1	-	CASSPRLAGGPAYEQFF	TGTGCCAGCAGCCCTCGTCTAGCGGGGGGGCCGGCGTATGAGCAGTTCTTC
TRBV6-2/TRBV6-3	TRBD1	TRBJ2-7	-	CASSYGLGQGARKSYEQYF	TGTGCCAGCAGTTACGGCCTCGGCCAGGGGGCGAGAAAGTCCTACGAGCAGTACTTC
TRBV7-2	-	TRBJ1-2	-	CASSLVGGGYGYTF	TGTGCCAGCAGCTTAGTCGGGGGGGGCTATGGCTACACCTTC
TRBV30	-	TRBJ1-1	-	CAWSGGEGTEAFF	TGTGCCTGGAGTGGGGGGGAGGGCACTGAAGCTTTCTTT
TRBV30	TRBD1	TRBJ2-1	-	CAWSLGGTGGNEQFF	TGTGCCTGGAGTTTAGGAGGGACAGGGGGGAATGAGCAGTTCTTC
TRBV3-1/TRBV3-2	-	TRBJ2-1	-	CASSHPGELPNEQFF	TGTGCCAGCAGCCATCCGGGGGAATTACCCAATGAGCAGTTCTTC
TRBV2	TRBD2	TRBJ2-3	-	CASRSGLAYTDTQYF	TGTGCCAGCAGGTCGGGACTAGCCTACACAGATACGCAGTATTTT
TRBV3-1/TRBV3-2	TRBD1	TRBJ2-7	-	CASSQERGRTGGLAGASYEQYF	TGTGCCAGCAGCCAAGAAAGAGGGCGGACAGGGGGCCTAGCGGGTGCCTCCTACGAGCAGTACTTC
TRBV12-3/TRBV12-4	-	TRBJ1-1	-	CASSTTAAEAFF	TGTGCCAGCAGTACAACAGCTGCTGAAGCTTTCTTT
TRBV5-5	TRBD2	TRBJ2-3	-	CASSPGGDTQYF	TGTGCCAGCAGCCCGGGGGGAGATACGCAGTATTTT
TRBV18	-	TRBJ2-7	once	CASSPPSGTSYEQYF	TGTGCCAGCTCACCACCTTCAGGGACTTCCTACGAGCAGTACTTC